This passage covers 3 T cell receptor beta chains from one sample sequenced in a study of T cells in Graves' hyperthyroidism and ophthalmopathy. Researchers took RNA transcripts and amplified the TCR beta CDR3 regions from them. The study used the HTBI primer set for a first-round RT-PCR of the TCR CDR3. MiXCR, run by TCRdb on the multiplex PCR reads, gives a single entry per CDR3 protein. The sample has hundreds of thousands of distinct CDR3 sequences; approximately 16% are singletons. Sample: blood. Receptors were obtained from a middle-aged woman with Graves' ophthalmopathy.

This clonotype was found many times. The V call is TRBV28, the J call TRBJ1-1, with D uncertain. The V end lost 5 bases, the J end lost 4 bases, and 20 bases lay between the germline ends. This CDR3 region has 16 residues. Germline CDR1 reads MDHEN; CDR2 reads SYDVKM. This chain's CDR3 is CASSRVATTLGTEAFF. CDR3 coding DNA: TGTGCCAGCAGTCGGGTGGCTACAACGCTCGGCACTGAAGCTTTCTTT.

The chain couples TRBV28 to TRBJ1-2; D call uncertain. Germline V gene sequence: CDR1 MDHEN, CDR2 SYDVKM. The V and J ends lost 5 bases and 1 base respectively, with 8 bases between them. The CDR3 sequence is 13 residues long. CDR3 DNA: TGTGCCAGCAGTCCGGCTGATAACTATGGCTACACCTTC. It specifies CASSPADNYGYTF.

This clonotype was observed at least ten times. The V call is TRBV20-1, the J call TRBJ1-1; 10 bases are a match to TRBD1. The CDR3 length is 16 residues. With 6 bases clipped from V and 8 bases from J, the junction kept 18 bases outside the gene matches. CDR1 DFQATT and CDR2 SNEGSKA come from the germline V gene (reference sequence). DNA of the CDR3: TGCAGTGCCCCCAGGCTCGGACAGGGGGTAAGGAGAGAAGCTTTCTTT. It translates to CSAPRLGQGVRREAFF.